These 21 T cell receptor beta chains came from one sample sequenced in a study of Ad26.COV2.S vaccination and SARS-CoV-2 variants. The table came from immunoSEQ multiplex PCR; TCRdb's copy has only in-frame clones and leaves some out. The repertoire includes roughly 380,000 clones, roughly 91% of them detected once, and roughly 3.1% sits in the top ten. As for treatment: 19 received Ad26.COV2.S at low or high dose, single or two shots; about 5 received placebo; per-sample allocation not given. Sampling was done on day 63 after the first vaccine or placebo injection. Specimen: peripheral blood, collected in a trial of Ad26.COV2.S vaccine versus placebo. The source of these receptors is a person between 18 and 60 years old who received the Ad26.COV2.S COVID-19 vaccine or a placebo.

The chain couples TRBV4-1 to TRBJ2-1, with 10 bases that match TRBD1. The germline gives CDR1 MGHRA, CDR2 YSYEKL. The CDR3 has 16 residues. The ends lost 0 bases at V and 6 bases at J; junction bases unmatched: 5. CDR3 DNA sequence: TGCGCCAGCAGCCAAGATCTGGGACAGGGGATCAATGAGCAGTTCTTC. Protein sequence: CASSQDLGQGINEQFF.

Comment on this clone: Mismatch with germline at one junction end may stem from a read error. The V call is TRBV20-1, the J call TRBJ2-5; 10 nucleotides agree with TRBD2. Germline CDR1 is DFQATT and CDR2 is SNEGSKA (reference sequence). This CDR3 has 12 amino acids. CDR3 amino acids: CSASRLAGDANF. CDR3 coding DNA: TGCAGTGCTAGTCGGCTAGCGGGGGATGCTAACTTC.

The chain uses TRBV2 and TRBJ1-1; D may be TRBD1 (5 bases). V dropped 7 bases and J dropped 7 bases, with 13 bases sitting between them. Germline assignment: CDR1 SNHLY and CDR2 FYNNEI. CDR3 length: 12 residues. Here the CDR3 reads CASTLTAGEAFF. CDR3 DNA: TGTGCCAGCACCCTGACAGCGGGTGAAGCTTTCTTT.

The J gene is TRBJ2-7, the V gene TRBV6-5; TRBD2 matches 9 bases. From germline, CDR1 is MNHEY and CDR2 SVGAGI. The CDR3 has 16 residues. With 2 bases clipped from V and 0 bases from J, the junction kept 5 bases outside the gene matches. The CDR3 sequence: CASSYRSGGLSYEQYF. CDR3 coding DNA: TGTGCCAGCAGTTACAGGAGCGGGGGGCTCTCCTACGAGCAGTACTTC.

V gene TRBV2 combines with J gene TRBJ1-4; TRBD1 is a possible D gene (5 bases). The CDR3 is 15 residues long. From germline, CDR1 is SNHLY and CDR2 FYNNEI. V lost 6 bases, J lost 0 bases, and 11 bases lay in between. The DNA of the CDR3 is TGTGCCAGCAGAATACCGGGGGCAACTAATGAAAAACTGTTTTTT. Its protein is CASRIPGATNEKLFF.

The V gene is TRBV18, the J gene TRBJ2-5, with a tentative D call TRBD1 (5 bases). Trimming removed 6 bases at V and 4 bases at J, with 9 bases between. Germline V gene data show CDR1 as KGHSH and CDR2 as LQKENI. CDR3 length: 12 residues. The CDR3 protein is CASSRQLETQYF. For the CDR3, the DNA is TGTGCCAGCTCCCGACAGTTAGAGACCCAGTACTTC.

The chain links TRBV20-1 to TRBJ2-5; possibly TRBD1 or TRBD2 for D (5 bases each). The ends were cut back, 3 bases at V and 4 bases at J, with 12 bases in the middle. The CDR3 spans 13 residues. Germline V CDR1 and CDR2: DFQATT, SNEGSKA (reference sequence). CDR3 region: CSASGDGVETQYF. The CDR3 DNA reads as TGCAGTGCTAGTGGGGACGGGGTAGAGACCCAGTACTTC.

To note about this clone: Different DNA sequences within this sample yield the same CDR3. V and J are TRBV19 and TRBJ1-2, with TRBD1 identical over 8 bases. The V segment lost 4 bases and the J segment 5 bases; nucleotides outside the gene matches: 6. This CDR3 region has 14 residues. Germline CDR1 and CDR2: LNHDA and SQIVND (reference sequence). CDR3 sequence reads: CASSSRGQGYGYTF. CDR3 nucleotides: TGTGCCAGTAGTAGCCGCGGACAGGGTTATGGCTACACCTTC.

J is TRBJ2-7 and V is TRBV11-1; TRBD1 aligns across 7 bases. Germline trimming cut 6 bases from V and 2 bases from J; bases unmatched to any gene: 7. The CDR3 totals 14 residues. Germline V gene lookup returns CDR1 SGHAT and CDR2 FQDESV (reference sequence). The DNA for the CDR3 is TGTGCCAGCAGTCACCGGGACAGCACCTACGAGCAGTACTTC. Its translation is CASSHRDSTYEQYF.

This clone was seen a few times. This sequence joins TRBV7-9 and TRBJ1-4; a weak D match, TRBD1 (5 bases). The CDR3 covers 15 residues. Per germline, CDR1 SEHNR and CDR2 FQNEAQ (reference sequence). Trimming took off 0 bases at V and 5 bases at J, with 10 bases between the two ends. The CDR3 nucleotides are TGTGCCAGCAGCTTAGCTTCCGGGGGGAATGAAAAACTGTTTTTT. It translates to CASSLASGGNEKLFF.

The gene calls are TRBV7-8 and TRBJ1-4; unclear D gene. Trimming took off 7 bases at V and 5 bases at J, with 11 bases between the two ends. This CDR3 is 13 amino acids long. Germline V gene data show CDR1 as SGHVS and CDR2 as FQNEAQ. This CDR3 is CASTKDGNEKLFF. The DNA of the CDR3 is TGTGCCAGCACAAAGGACGGAAATGAAAAACTGTTTTTT.

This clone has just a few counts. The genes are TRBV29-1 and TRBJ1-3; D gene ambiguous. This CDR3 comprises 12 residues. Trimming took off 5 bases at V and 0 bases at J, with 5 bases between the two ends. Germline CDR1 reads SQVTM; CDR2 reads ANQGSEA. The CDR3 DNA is TGCAGCGTTCTGGTCTCTGGAAACACCATATATTTT. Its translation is CSVLVSGNTIYF.

CDR3 sequence: CASSGRESYEQYF. CDR3 DNA: TGCGCCAGCAGTGGCAGGGAGTCCTACGAGCAGTACTTC. This chain uses TRBV10-2 with TRBJ2-7; D is tentatively TRBD1 or TRBD2 (5 bases each). Germline V gene sequence: CDR1 WSHSY, CDR2 SAAADI. Deletions cut 4 bases from V and 1 base from J, with 8 bases between. The CDR3 is made up of 13 amino acids.

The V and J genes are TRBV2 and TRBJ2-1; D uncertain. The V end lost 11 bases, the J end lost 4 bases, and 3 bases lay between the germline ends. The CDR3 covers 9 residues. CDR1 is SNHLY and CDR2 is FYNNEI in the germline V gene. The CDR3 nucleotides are TGTGCCGGTTACAATGAGCAGTTCTTC. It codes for CAGYNEQFF.

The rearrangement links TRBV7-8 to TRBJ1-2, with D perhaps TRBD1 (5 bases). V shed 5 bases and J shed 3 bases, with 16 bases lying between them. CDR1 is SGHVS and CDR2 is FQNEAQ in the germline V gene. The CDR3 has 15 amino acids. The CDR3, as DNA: TGTGCCAGCAGCATCCAGGGAATCCGGTACTATGGCTACACCTTC. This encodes CASSIQGIRYYGYTF. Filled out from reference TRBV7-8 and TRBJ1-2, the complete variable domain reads GAGVSQSPRYKVAKRGQDVALRCDPISGHVSLFWYQQALGQGPEFLTYFQNEAQLDKSGLPSDRFFAERPEGSVSTLKIQRTQQEDSAVYLCASSIQGIRYYGYTFGSGTRLTVV.

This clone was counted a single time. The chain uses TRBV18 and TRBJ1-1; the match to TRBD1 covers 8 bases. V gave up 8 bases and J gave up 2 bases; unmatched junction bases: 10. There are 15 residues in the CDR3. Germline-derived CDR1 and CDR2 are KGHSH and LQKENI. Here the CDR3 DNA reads TGTGCCAGCACTTTAGGGCAGGGGGCAAACACTGAAGCTTTCTTT. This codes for CASTLGQGANTEAFF.

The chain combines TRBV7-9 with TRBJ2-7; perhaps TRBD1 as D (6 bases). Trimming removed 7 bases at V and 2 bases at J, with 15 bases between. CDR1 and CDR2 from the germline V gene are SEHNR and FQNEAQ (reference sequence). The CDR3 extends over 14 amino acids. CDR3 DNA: TGTGCCAGCACGCTTGGGGACACCCCCTACGAGCAGTACTTC. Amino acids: CASTLGDTPYEQYF.

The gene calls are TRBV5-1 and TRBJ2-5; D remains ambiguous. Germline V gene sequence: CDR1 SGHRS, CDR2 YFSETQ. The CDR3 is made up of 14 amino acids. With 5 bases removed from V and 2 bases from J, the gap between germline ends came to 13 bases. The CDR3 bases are TGCGCCAGCAGTTTTGAGCGCATACAAGAGACCCAGTACTTC. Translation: CASSFERIQETQYF.

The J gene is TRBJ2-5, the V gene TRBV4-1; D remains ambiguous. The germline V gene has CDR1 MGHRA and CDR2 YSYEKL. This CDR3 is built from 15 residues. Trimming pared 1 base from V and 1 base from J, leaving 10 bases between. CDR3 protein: CASSQGLQIQETQYF. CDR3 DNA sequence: TGCGCCAGCAGCCAAGGGTTGCAGATCCAAGAGACCCAGTACTTC.

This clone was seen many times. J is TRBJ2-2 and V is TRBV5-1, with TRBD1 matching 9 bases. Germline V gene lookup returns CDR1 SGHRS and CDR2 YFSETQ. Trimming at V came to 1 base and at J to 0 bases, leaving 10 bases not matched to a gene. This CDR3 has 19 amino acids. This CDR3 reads CASSLYGTGRNTNTGELFF. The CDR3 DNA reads TGCGCCAGCAGCTTGTATGGGACAGGGAGAAACACGAACACCGGGGAGCTGTTTTTT.

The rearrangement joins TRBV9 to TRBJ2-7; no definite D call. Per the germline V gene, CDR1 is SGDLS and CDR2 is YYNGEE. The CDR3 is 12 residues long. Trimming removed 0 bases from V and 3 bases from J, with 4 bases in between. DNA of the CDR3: TGTGCCAGCAGCGTAGGGGACTACGAGCAGTACTTC. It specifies CASSVGDYEQYF.